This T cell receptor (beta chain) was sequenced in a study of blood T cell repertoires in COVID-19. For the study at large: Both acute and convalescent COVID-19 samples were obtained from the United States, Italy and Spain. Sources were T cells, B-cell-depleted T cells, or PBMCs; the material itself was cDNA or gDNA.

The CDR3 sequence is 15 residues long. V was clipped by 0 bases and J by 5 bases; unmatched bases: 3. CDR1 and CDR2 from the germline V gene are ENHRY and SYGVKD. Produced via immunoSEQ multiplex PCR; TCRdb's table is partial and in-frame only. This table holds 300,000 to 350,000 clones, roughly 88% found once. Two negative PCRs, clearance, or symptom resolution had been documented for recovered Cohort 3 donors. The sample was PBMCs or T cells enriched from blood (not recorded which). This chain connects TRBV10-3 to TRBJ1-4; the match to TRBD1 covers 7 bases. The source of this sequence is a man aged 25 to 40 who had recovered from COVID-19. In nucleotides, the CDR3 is TGTGCCATCAGTGAGTCAAGGGGGCGGAATGAAAAACTGTTTTTT. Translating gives CAISESRGRNEKLFF.